The TCR beta chain described here comes from a study of cytomegalovirus exposure and HLA in healthy donors. Looking at the study overall: Tens of millions of unique TCRs from HLA-typed donors were held in an early release of data.

The CDR3 loop spans 17 amino acids. Trimming stripped 2 bases from V and 1 base from J, with 15 bases between. Germline V gives CDR1 SGHDN, CDR2 FVKESK. For this clone: Its target is unknown.

Healthy bone marrow donors formed the donor group. Vbeta (60) and Jbeta (13) primers were used in the PCR. Profiling relied on immunoSEQ multiplex PCR, and the TCRdb table lists in-frame clones only, not all of them. The table lists 85,000 to 130,000 clones, about two thirds of them singletons. Study conclusions and caveats: The study flagged about 150 TCR beta chains as cytomegalovirus-associated. CMV serostatus was the sole immune exposure information available.

Material for sequencing was PBMCs. The chain couples TRBV14 to TRBJ1-5; D gene uncertain. This receptor was taken from a female donor in good health and CMV-seronegative. The CDR3 DNA follows: TGTGCCAGCAGCCAAAGTACCTCCAAGAGAAGCAATCAGCCCCAGCATTTT. Its translation is CASSQSTSKRSNQPQHF.